Each of the 32 T cell receptor beta chains below was sequenced from the same sample in a study of cytomegalovirus exposure and HLA in healthy donors. This PCR relied on a set of 60 Vbeta primers and 13 Jbeta primers. Sequencing was performed with immunoSEQ multiplex PCR; in TCRdb, only in-frame clones are kept and a portion is missing. The table records 150,000 to 200,000 clones, about 79% of them present only once. The material sequenced was PBMCs. These receptors were taken from a woman aged 45-65 years in good health and CMV-seropositive.

This chain connects TRBV6-5 to TRBJ1-2; a possible D gene is TRBD1 (5 bases). V was cut by 7 bases and J by 3 bases, with 9 bases left in between. CDR3 size: 12 residues. Germline CDR1 is MNHEY and CDR2 is SVGAGI. As DNA, the CDR3 is TGTGCCAGCAAGGAGACAGACTATGGCTACACCTTC. This gives the protein CASKETDYGYTF.

This chain links TRBV18 with TRBJ1-4; D is undetermined. From germline, CDR1 is KGHSH and CDR2 LQKENI. This CDR3 region has 12 residues. V was clipped by 4 bases and J by 8 bases, with 8 bases between them. The CDR3 DNA is TGTGCCAGCTCACTCCCGGGAGAAAAACTGTTTTTT. It codes for CASSLPGEKLFF. The whole variable domain, filled in from reference TRBV18 and TRBJ1-4, reads NAGVMQNPRHLVRRRGQEARLRCSPMKGHSHVYWYRQLPEEGLKFMVYLQKENIIDESGMPKERFSAEFPKEGPSILRIQQVVRGDSAAYFCASSLPGEKLFFGSGTQLSVL.

This clone was counted between two and nine times. The chain has TRBV2 and TRBJ2-7, with 9 bases fitting TRBD1. Germline CDR1 reads SNHLY; CDR2 reads FYNNEI. The CDR3 runs to 13 residues. The V segment lost 9 bases and the J segment 6 bases; nucleotides outside the gene matches: 9. The CDR3 bases are TGTGCCAGTGACTCGGGACAGGGAAGCGAGCAGTACTTC. Its protein is CASDSGQGSEQYF.

The chain combines TRBV27 with TRBJ1-2; D possibly corresponds to TRBD1 (5 bases). Trimming removed 5 bases from V and 7 bases from J, with 20 bases in between. CDR3 length: 15 residues. Per germline, CDR1 MNHEY and CDR2 SMNVEV (reference sequence). CDR3 coding DNA: TGTGCCAGCAGTCCTCTCAACTGGGGGGTTGGTGGCTACACCTTC. It codes for CASSPLNWGVGGYTF.

The chain links TRBV25-1 to TRBJ1-1; D unclear. Deletions cut 4 bases from V and 0 bases from J, with 6 bases between. Germline V gene sequence: CDR1 MGHDK, CDR2 SYGVNS. The CDR3 sequence is 13 residues long. This CDR3 reads CASSGPLNTEAFF. The CDR3 DNA follows: TGTGCCAGCAGTGGGCCTTTGAACACTGAAGCTTTCTTT.

The chain carries TRBV7-9 and TRBJ2-1; 9 bases agree with TRBD1. CDR1 is SEHNR, CDR2 FQNEAQ, per germline (reference sequence). The CDR3 is made up of 15 amino acids. The V and J ends lost 4 bases and 6 bases, in that order; junction bases with no gene match: 7. CDR3 DNA sequence: TGTGCCAGCAGCTCTAACAGGGGGCGGTTCAATGAGCAGTTCTTC. Translated: CASSSNRGRFNEQFF.

V is TRBV11-2 and J is TRBJ2-6; D unclear. CDR1 and CDR2 from the germline V gene are SGHAT and FQNNGV. The CDR3 sequence is 15 residues long. V lost 4 bases to trimming and J lost 1 base, with 8 bases between them. The CDR3 DNA sequence: TGTGCCAGCAGCTCCGTACGGTCTGGGGCCAACGTCCTGACTTTC. This translates into CASSSVRSGANVLTF.

The chain employs TRBV5-5 and TRBJ2-3; 9 nucleotides agree with TRBD2. The V and J ends lost 2 bases and 4 bases, in that order; junction bases with no gene match: 5. The CDR3 runs 15 residues. CDR1 SGHKS and CDR2 YYEKEE come from the germline V gene (reference sequence). The CDR3 DNA reads TGTGCCAGCAGCTTCATGGCGGGAGGGCCAGATACGCAGTATTTT. This sequence encodes CASSFMAGGPDTQYF. Full variable domain (rest looked up from reference TRBV5-5 and TRBJ2-3): DAGVTQSPTHLIKTRGQQVTLRCSPISGHKSVSWYQQVLGQGPQFIFQYYEKEERGRGNFPDRFSARQFPNYSSELNVNALLLGDSALYLCASSFMAGGPDTQYFGPGTRLTVL.

The CDR3 DNA reads as TGTGCCAGCAGTTTATCGTACGGGGGTGGGGAGCTGTTTTTT. The encoded protein is CASSLSYGGGELFF. V and J are TRBV27 and TRBJ2-2, with D perhaps matching TRBD2 (6 bases). Germline CDR1 MNHEY, CDR2 SMNVEV (reference sequence). CDR3 length equals 14 residues. Trimming took off 0 bases at V and 8 bases at J, with 10 bases between the two ends.

This clone was counted a few times. The chain carries TRBV5-4 and TRBJ2-6, with 7 nucleotides matching TRBD1. The V gene end was trimmed by 1 base and the J gene end by 2 bases; junction bases not matched to a gene: 6. Germline V gives CDR1 SGHNT, CDR2 YYREEE (reference sequence). The CDR3 spans 17 residues. This chain's CDR3 is CASSLRRQGAGANVLTF. CDR3 DNA: TGTGCCAGCAGCTTGCGGCGACAGGGAGCTGGGGCCAACGTCCTGACTTTC.

Here the CDR3 DNA reads TGTGCCAGCAGCTCCGGGAGGCTCGCCGCAGAGACCCAGTACTTC. Encoded protein: CASSSGRLAAETQYF. The chain has TRBV5-8 and TRBJ2-5; 7 positions match TRBD2. The ends lost 3 bases at V and 4 bases at J; junction bases unmatched: 9. CDR3 length: 15 residues. Germline V gene data show CDR1 as SGHTS and CDR2 as YDEGEE.

This chain uses TRBV18 with TRBJ1-2; D gene ambiguous. This CDR3 comprises 15 residues. The V end lost 3 bases, the J end lost 8 bases, and 19 bases lay between the germline ends. Germline V gives CDR1 KGHSH, CDR2 LQKENI. The CDR3 protein is CASSPMKGAGRGYTF. The CDR3 nucleotides are TGTGCCAGCTCACCTATGAAGGGAGCGGGTCGAGGCTACACCTTC.

Here the CDR3 DNA reads TGTGCCAGCAGACTCCAAACAGGGGCTCATACCTACAATGAGCAGTTCTTC. Residues: CASRLQTGAHTYNEQFF. The chain has TRBV27 and TRBJ2-1; 7 bases agree with TRBD1. J lost 2 bases, V lost 6 bases, and 13 bases had no gene match. The CDR3 consists of 17 residues. Germline CDR1 reads MNHEY; CDR2 reads SMNVEV (reference sequence).

The rearrangement uses TRBV19 and TRBJ1-1; unclear D gene. The germline V gene encodes CDR1 LNHDA and CDR2 SQIVND (reference sequence). Deletions cut 5 bases from V and 0 bases from J, with 7 bases between. This CDR3 spans 13 amino acids. The CDR3 reads CASSFGMNTEAFF. In nucleotides, the CDR3 is TGTGCCAGTAGTTTCGGGATGAACACTGAAGCTTTCTTT.

In this sample, this clone turned up once. This chain connects TRBV19 to TRBJ1-5, with 8 bases aligning to TRBD1. With V trimmed by 2 bases and J by 5 bases, 2 bases remained unmatched. The V gene's germline CDR1 is LNHDA and CDR2 SQIVND (reference sequence). The CDR3 sequence is 14 residues long. CDR3 in amino acids: CASSIQGAHQPQHF. The CDR3, as DNA: TGTGCCAGTAGTATACAGGGGGCGCATCAGCCCCAGCATTTT.

V gene TRBV13 combines with J gene TRBJ2-7; tentative D call: TRBD2 (6 bases). CDR3 length: 13 amino acids. In germline, CDR1 is PRHDT, CDR2 FYEKMQ (reference sequence). Between the trimmed V and J ends, which lost 8 bases and 8 bases, there was a span of 19 bases. CDR3: CASHLSRSGQQYF. The CDR3 bases are TGTGCCAGCCACCTCTCACGAAGCGGGCAGCAGTACTTC.

In its sample, this clone was seen a few times. The chain uses TRBV6-5 and TRBJ2-1; 13 nucleotides align to TRBD2. Looked up from germline, CDR1 is MNHEY and CDR2 is SVGAGI. After removal of 6 bases from V and 6 bases from J, the junction contained 2 bases not matched to a gene. The CDR3 runs 14 residues. The CDR3, as DNA: TGTGCCAGCAGCCGACTAGCGGGAGGCAATGAGCAGTTCTTC. It encodes CASSRLAGGNEQFF.

J is TRBJ1-3 and V is TRBV28, with 8 positions matching TRBD1. The CDR3 consists of 14 residues. V lost 6 bases, J lost 0 bases, and 1 base stayed unmatched. Per germline, CDR1 MDHEN and CDR2 SYDVKM. DNA for the CDR3: TGTGCCAGCAGGACAGGGGCCTCTGGAAACACCATATATTTT. It translates to CASRTGASGNTIYF.

Worth noting for this clone: One junction end disagrees with the germline gene, perhaps due to a read error. The rearrangement links TRBV7-9 to TRBJ1-2, with unresolved D. CDR1 SEHNR and CDR2 FQNEAQ come from the germline V gene (reference sequence). The CDR3 runs 12 residues. This chain's CDR3 is CSSSLWENGYTF. The CDR3 nucleotides are TGTTCCAGCAGCTTATGGGAGAATGGCTACACCTTC.

The chain uses TRBV5-5 and TRBJ2-7; possible D gene TRBD1, 6 bases. CDR1 SGHKS and CDR2 YYEKEE come from the germline V gene (reference sequence). The CDR3 has 14 amino acids. V was trimmed by 3 bases and J by 3 bases, leaving 13 bases between them. CDR3 sequence: CASSSRQVGYEQYF. In DNA, the CDR3 is TGTGCCAGCAGCTCCCGACAGGTTGGCTACGAGCAGTACTTC.

V usage is TRBV7-8 and J usage is TRBJ2-7; TRBD1 is a possible D gene (6 bases). CDR3 length: 15 amino acids. The germline CDR1 and CDR2 sequences are SGHVS and FQNEAQ. The V and J ends lost 4 bases and 0 bases respectively, with 13 bases between them. DNA of the CDR3: TGTGCCAGCAGCTACGGACAGTCTTTCTCCTACGAGCAGTACTTC. It is translated as CASSYGQSFSYEQYF.

The rearrangement uses TRBV6-1 and TRBJ1-1, with a weak D call TRBD1 (5 bases). Per the germline V gene, CDR1 is MNHNS and CDR2 is SASEGT. Trimming pared 2 bases from V and 11 bases from J, leaving 15 bases between. The CDR3 runs to 13 residues. The CDR3 bases are TGTGCCAGCAGTGAATGGTCAGGGTTATCGGCTTTCTTT. Protein: CASSEWSGLSAFF.

The rearrangement uses TRBV19 and TRBJ1-1; 8 nucleotides align to TRBD1. Germline loops: CDR1 LNHDA, CDR2 SQIVND (reference sequence). The CDR3 runs to 13 residues. V was clipped by 5 bases and J by 4 bases; unmatched bases: 3. The CDR3 coding sequence is TGTGCCAGTAGTCTTACAGGGGGCACTGAAGCTTTCTTT. Translating gives CASSLTGGTEAFF.

The chain employs TRBV7-2 and TRBJ2-2; 10 nucleotides align to TRBD1. Trimming removed 5 bases from V and 8 bases from J; junction bases left unmatched: 8. Germline assignment: CDR1 SGHTA and CDR2 FQGNSA. This CDR3 has 15 residues. CDR3: CASSPGQGIGGELFF. In DNA form, the CDR3 reads TGTGCCAGCAGCCCGGGACAGGGGATCGGTGGGGAGCTGTTTTTT.

This clone was counted a single time. The rearrangement joins TRBV7-2 to TRBJ1-5; D perhaps matches TRBD1 (5 bases). Trimming stripped 3 bases from V and 6 bases from J, with 15 bases between. Germline values: CDR1 SGHTA, CDR2 FQGNSA. The CDR3 totals 15 residues. This chain's CDR3 is CASSLGGLSRQPQHF. DNA for the CDR3: TGTGCCAGCAGCTTGGGGGGTTTAAGTCGTCAGCCCCAGCATTTT.

The genes are TRBV29-1 and TRBJ2-4; D unresolved. Trimming shortened V by 4 bases and J by 0 bases, and 7 bases separated the two germline ends. CDR1 is SQVTM and CDR2 is ANQGSEA in the germline V gene. The CDR3 loop spans 13 amino acids. The CDR3: CSVVLLAKNIQYF. The CDR3 nucleotides are TGCAGCGTTGTTCTTCTAGCCAAAAACATTCAGTACTTC.

This clone was picked up one time. The CDR3 DNA follows: TGTGCCAGTAGTATCGGACAGGGTGGCTTAGAGACCCAGTACTTC. This encodes CASSIGQGGLETQYF. The chain recombines TRBV19 with TRBJ2-5; 8 bases agree with TRBD1. The CDR3 has 15 residues. The V and J ends lost 3 bases and 4 bases, in that order; junction bases with no gene match: 7. Germline V gene data show CDR1 as LNHDA and CDR2 as SQIVND (reference sequence). Complete variable domain (other parts from reference TRBV19 and TRBJ2-5): DGGITQSPKYLFRKEGQNVTLSCEQNLNHDAMYWYRQDPGQGLRLIYYSQIVNDFQKGDIAEGYSVSREKKESFPLTVTSAQKNPTAFYLCASSIGQGGLETQYFGPGTRLLVL.

The gene calls are TRBV4-1 and TRBJ2-5, with 9 positions matching TRBD2. CDR3 size: 18 residues. Germline V CDR1 and CDR2: MGHRA, YSYEKL. V was clipped by 0 bases and J by 3 bases; unmatched bases: 11. The CDR3 bases are TGCGCCAGCAGCCAAGAGGGGCCTAGCGGGACGAGGAAAGAGACCCAGTACTTC. Protein product: CASSQEGPSGTRKETQYF.

Written as DNA, the CDR3 is TGTGCCAGTAGTCACCGGGACTCAGCCTACGAGCAGTACTTC. Its translation is CASSHRDSAYEQYF. The rearrangement uses TRBV19 and TRBJ2-7; weak D call: TRBD2 (6 bases). V lost 5 bases to trimming and J lost 2 bases, with 13 bases between them. The CDR3 has 14 amino acids. Germline assignment: CDR1 LNHDA and CDR2 SQIVND (reference sequence).

This chain links TRBV6-1 with TRBJ2-3, with 7 bases lining up with TRBD1. The CDR3 sequence is 15 residues long. The junction had 6 bases not matched to a gene; V was cut back by 6 bases and J by 0 bases. The V gene's germline CDR1 is MNHNS and CDR2 SASEGT. CDR3 coding DNA: TGTGCCAGCAGGGGGACAGTTTCTAGCACAGATACGCAGTATTTT. It translates to CASRGTVSSTDTQYF.

V gene TRBV5-8 combines with J gene TRBJ1-2; no definite D call. Germline CDR1 is SGHTS and CDR2 is YDEGEE. V was trimmed by 4 bases and J by 4 bases, leaving 8 bases between them. The CDR3 sequence is 12 residues long. The CDR3 here is CASSLSSYGYTF. The CDR3, as DNA: TGTGCCAGCAGCCTAAGCTCCTATGGCTACACCTTC.

This clone was counted between two and nine times. The rearrangement uses TRBV7-8 and TRBJ2-3; 12 positions match TRBD2. Germline V CDR1 and CDR2: SGHVS, FQNEAQ. The CDR3 runs to 18 residues. The junction had 9 bases not matched to a gene; V was cut back by 5 bases and J by 0 bases. The CDR3 nucleotides are TGTGCCAGCAGCCCACTAGCGGGAGGTATGACTAGCACAGATACGCAGTATTTT. Its translation is CASSPLAGGMTSTDTQYF.